A selection of T cell receptor beta chains follows, all from one sample in a study of T cell changes during pregnancy in multiple sclerosis. Data came from immunoSEQ multiplex PCR; TCRdb stores just in-frame clones and leaves some out. In the table there are some 100,000 clones, 90% to 95% of which are singletons. Sequencing used peripheral blood, obtained in the second trimester of pregnancy. The receptors here all came from a female donor with multiple sclerosis, enrolled in a pregnancy study. The CDR3 runs from the conserved cysteine through the conserved F or W. Fields, in order: clone size, D gene, J gene, V gene, CDR3 DNA, CDR3 protein. The D gene is left open where the match is weak. A row's size may be missing; if present it is once, few, many or a size class.

NA | TRBD1 | TRBJ2-7 | TRBV6-5 | TGTGCCAGCAGTTCCCGGACAGGCTACGAGCAGTACTTC | CASSSRTGYEQYF
NA | NA | TRBJ1-5 | TRBV2 | TGTGCCAGCACATCAGGGAACCAGCCCCAGCATTTT | CASTSGNQPQHF
NA | NA | TRBJ2-2 | TRBV30 | TGTGCCTGGATTACGGGGACCGGGGAGCTGTTTTTT | CAWITGTGELFF
once | NA | TRBJ2-2 | TRBV7-8 | TGTGCCAGCAGCTTAGCGGGACTCCCGTACACCGGGGAGCTGTTTTTT | CASSLAGLPYTGELFF
NA | TRBD2 | TRBJ2-7 | TRBV4-1 | TGCGCCAGCAGCCAACACCTAGCGGACCAGCTGGGGGGGCAGTACTTC | CASSQHLADQLGGQYF
once | TRBD2 | TRBJ2-5 | TRBV5-6 | TGTGCCAGCAGCACAAAAATCGGACTAGCGGGAGGGGAGACCCAGTACTTC | CASSTKIGLAGGETQYF
NA | TRBD1 | TRBJ1-2 | TRBV9 | TGTGCCAGCAGCGTAGGCACAGGGGGACGGGGCTACACCTTC | CASSVGTGGRGYTF
NA | TRBD2 | TRBJ2-3 | TRBV4-2 | TGTGCCAGCAGCCAAGATAGCGGGGGAATAGATACGCAGTATTTT | CASSQDSGGIDTQYF
NA | TRBD1 | TRBJ2-7 | TRBV6-6 | TGTGCCAGCAGATTGACAGGGGGGATCTACGAGCAGTACTTC | CASRLTGGIYEQYF
NA | NA | TRBJ2-5 | TRBV7-8 | TGTGCCAGCAGCTACTCCCAAGAGACCCAGTACTTC | CASSYSQETQYF
NA | TRBD2 | TRBJ2-3 | TRBV5-1 | TGCGCCAGCAGCCCGCTGACTAGCGGGAGTACAGATACGCAGTATTTT | CASSPLTSGSTDTQYF
once | TRBD2 | TRBJ2-1 | TRBV12-5 | TGTGCTAGTGGTTTGTCTCCGTGGACTAGCGGGGGGGTGAATGAGCAGTTCTTC | CASGLSPWTSGGVNEQFF
NA | NA | TRBJ2-3 | TRBV7-2 | TGTGCCAGCAGTTCCCCGACAGGCGGCACGGATACGCAGTATTTT | CASSSPTGGTDTQYF
NA | NA | TRBJ2-1 | TRBV4-1 | TGCGCCAGCAGCCTCCGAACGGAGGGGAGTGAGCAGTTCTTC | CASSLRTEGSEQFF
NA | NA | TRBJ2-1 | TRBV6-4 | TGTGCCAGCAGTGACAACGGGGGATCCTACAATGAGCAGTTCTTC | CASSDNGGSYNEQFF
NA | TRBD1 | TRBJ1-5 | TRBV6-1 | TGTGCCAGCAGTGGCGGGACAGGGGTACCTCAGCCCCAGCATTTT | CASSGGTGVPQPQHF
NA | NA | TRBJ2-3 | TRBV5-4 | TGTGCCAGCAGCATCGGAGACGATACGCAGTATTTT | CASSIGDDTQYF
NA | NA | TRBJ1-1 | TRBV28 | TGTGCCAGCAGTTTTGTCCCGGGAGTCATGAACACTGAAGCTTTCTTT | CASSFVPGVMNTEAFF
NA | TRBD2 | TRBJ2-7 | TRBV5-1 | TGCGCCAGCAGCTTGGAGGGGAGGGGTAGCCACGAGCAGTACTTC | CASSLEGRGSHEQYF
once | NA | TRBJ1-4 | TRBV7-9 | TGTGCCAGCAACTCCCAGGGGCCGAGGGAAAAACTGTTTTTT | CASNSQGPREKLFF
NA | NA | TRBJ1-2 | TRBV18 | TGTGCCAGCTCACCAGGGACTGCCTCCGCCTCGGGCTACACCTTC | CASSPGTASASGYTF
NA | TRBD1 | TRBJ1-5 | TRBV28 | TGTGCCAGCAGCCTCGGACAGGGGCATAGCAATCAGCCCCAGCATTTT | CASSLGQGHSNQPQHF
NA | NA | TRBJ1-5 | TRBV19 | TGTGCCAGTAGTTGGGTAAGAGGTCAGCCCCAGCATTTT | CASSWVRGQPQHF
NA | TRBD2 | TRBJ2-3 | TRBV7-9 | TGTGCCAGCAGCTCCCCGGGACTAGCAGCAGATACGCAGTATTTT | CASSSPGLAADTQYF
NA | NA | TRBJ2-1 | TRBV4-1 | TGCGCCAGCAGCCAATCGTCGGGCAATGAGCAGTTCTTC | CASSQSSGNEQFF
NA | TRBD1 | TRBJ1-2 | TRBV5-4 | TGTGCCAGCAGCCACCCACCGACAGGGGATAATCGCTACACCTTC | CASSHPPTGDNRYTF
NA | TRBD1 | TRBJ2-3 | TRBV5-4 | TGTGCCAGCACCCGGGGGCAGGGGGCGGAAACAGATACGCAGTATTTT | CASTRGQGAETDTQYF